This entry describes one TCR beta chain. CDR1 and CDR2 from the germline V gene are SGHTA and FQGNSA. V was pared by 5 bases and J by 8 bases, with 14 bases of the junction left unmatched. The CDR3 runs 15 residues. This entry belongs to a study of blood T cell repertoires in COVID-19. Overall study context: The United States, Italy and Spain provided the acute and convalescent COVID-19 samples. From T cells, B-cell-depleted T cells, or PBMCs came the material, which was cDNA or gDNA.

Original data processing: It was from reference gene primer amplification that nucleated cell counts were estimated. The repertoire was sequenced with immunoSEQ multiplex PCR; TCRdb's copy has only in-frame clones and lacks some. V and J calls and clone size are as listed in that table; D and trimming were resolved from the DNA. The sample lists about 160,000 clones, about 85% occurring once. This clonotype was sampled from a man in his forties or fifties with acute or convalescent COVID-19. Sequencing was performed on peripheral blood. This rearrangement joins TRBV7-2 to TRBJ1-2, with 7 bases identical to TRBD1. The DNA for the CDR3 is TGTGCCAGCAGCGCCCAGACAGGGTTTAATTGGGGCTACACCTTC. The encoded protein is CASSAQTGFNWGYTF.